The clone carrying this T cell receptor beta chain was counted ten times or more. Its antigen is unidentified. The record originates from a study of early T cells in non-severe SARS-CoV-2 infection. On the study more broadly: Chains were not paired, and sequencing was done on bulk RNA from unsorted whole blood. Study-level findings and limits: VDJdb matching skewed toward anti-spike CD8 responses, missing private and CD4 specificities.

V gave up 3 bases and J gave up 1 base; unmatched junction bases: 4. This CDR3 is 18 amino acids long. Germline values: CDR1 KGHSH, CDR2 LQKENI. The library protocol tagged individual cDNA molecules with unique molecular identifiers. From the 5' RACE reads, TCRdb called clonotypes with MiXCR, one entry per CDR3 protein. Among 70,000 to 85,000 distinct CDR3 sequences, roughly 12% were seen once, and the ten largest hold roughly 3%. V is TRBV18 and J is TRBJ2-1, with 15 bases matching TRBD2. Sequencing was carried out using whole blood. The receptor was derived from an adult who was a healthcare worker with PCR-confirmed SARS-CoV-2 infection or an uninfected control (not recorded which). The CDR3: CASSPLGLAGGSYNEQFF. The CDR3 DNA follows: TGTGCCAGCTCACCCTTGGGACTAGCGGGGGGATCCTACAATGAGCAGTTCTTC. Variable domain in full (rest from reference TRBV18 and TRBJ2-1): NAGVMQNPRHLVRRRGQEARLRCSPMKGHSHVYWYRQLPEEGLKFMVYLQKENIIDESGMPKERFSAEFPKEGPSILRIQQVVRGDSAAYFCASSPLGLAGGSYNEQFFGPGTRLTVL.